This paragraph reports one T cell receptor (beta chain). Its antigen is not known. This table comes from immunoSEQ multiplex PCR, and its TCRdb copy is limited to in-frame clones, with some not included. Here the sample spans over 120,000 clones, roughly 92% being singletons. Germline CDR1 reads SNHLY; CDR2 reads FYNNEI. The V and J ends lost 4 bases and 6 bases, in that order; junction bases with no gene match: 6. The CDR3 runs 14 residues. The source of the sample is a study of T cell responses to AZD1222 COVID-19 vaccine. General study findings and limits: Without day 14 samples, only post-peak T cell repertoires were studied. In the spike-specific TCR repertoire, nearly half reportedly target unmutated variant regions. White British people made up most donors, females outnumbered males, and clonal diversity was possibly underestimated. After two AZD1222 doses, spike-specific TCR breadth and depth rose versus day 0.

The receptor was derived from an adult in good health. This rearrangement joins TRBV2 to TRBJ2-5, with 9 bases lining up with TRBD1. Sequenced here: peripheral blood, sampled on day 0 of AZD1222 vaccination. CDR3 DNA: TGTGCCAGCAGTGGGGACAGGGAGCTGCAGACCCAGTACTTC. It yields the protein CASSGDRELQTQYF.